Sequencing of this T cell receptor beta chain was carried out in a study of T cells in Graves' hyperthyroidism and ophthalmopathy. The CDR3 is 13 amino acids. This clonotype came up a few times. A junction boundary mismatches the germline segment, possibly from a read error. From RNA transcripts, TCR beta CDR3 regions were amplified. The HTBI primer set drove a first-round RT-PCR of the TCR CDR3. TCRdb used MiXCR to reprocess the multiplex PCR reads, holding one entry per CDR3 protein. In the table there are 310,000 or so distinct CDR3 sequences, 15% to 20% of which are singletons. This clonotype was sampled from a woman aged 60-70 years with Graves' ophthalmopathy. This sequence joins TRBV12-3 or TRBV12-4 and TRBJ2-5, with D possibly being TRBD1 (5 bases). Sequences were obtained from blood. As DNA, the CDR3 is TGTGCCACCAGACAGACCCCCCAAGAGGCCCAGTACTTC. Amino acid sequence: CATRQTPQEAQYF.